The sequence of this TCR beta chain was determined in a study of cytomegalovirus exposure and HLA in healthy donors. The CDR3 sequence is 19 residues long. Per the germline V gene, CDR1 is KGHSH and CDR2 is LQKENI. Trimming shortened V by 2 bases and J by 0 bases, and 20 bases separated the two germline ends. Notes on this clone: What it recognizes is unknown.

Study conclusions and caveats: Compared with the approximately 700-donor mean, an Asian-associated ancestry cluster reportedly had fewer N-insertions, according to a later analysis.

Amplification used 60 Vbeta primers and 13 Jbeta primers. The assay was immunoSEQ multiplex PCR, and TCRdb's table has in-frame clones only and misses some. The sample lists around 160,000 clones; around 77% were seen once. The sequence was obtained from a middle-aged man in good health and CMV-seropositive. The J gene is TRBJ1-3, the V gene TRBV18; D perhaps matches TRBD1 (6 bases). The sequencing sample was made of PBMCs. The CDR3 reads CASSPSPGTPSPSGNTIYF. CDR3 bases: TGTGCCAGCTCACCATCCCCCGGGACACCCAGTCCCTCTGGAAACACCATATATTTT.